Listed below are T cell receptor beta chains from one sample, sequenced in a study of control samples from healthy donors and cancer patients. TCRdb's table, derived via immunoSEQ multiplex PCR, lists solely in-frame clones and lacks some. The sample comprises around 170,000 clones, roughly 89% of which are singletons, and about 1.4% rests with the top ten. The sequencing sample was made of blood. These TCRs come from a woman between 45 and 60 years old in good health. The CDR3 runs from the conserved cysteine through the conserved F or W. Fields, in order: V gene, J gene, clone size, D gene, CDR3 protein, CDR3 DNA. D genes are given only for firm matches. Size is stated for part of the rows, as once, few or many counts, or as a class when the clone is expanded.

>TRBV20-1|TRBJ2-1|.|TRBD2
CSASSTVAGTYNEQFF
TGCAGTGCTAGTAGTACAGTAGCGGGAACCTACAATGAGCAGTTCTTC
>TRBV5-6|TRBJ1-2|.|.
CASSSLGRNYGYTF
TGTGCCAGCAGCTCTCTCGGGAGGAACTATGGCTACACCTTC
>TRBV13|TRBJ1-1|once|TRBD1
CASSSSRTGITEAFF
TGTGCCAGCAGTTCCTCAAGGACAGGGATTACTGAAGCTTTCTTT
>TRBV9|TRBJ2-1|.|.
CASSLGGAYSYNEQFF
TGTGCCAGCAGCCTCGGTGGGGCGTACTCCTACAATGAGCAGTTCTTC
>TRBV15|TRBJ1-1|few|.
CATSAGGAMNTEAFF
TGTGCCACCAGCGCTGGGGGTGCTATGAACACTGAAGCTTTCTTT
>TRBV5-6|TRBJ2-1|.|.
CASSSPGTPNEQFF
TGTGCCAGCAGCTCTCCCGGGACTCCCAATGAGCAGTTCTTC
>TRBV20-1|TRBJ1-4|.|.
CSASVGPNEKLFF
TGCAGTGCTAGTGTTGGGCCAAATGAAAAACTGTTTTTT
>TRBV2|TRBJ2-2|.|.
CASRGESTGELFF
TGTGCCAGCAGGGGAGAGAGCACCGGGGAGCTGTTTTTT
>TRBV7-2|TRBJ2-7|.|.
CASRRPTTGPEQYF
TGTGCCAGCAGACGACCAACGACCGGTCCCGAGCAGTACTTC
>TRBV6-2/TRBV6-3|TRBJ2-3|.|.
CASSYSTVWGTDTQYF
TGTGCCAGCAGTTACTCGACAGTGTGGGGCACAGATACGCAGTATTTT
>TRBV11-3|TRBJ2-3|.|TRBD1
CASSLDGGQVTGAQYF
TGTGCCAGCAGCTTAGACGGGGGACAGGTCACAGGAGCGCAGTATTTT
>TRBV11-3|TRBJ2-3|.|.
CASSPGPATDTQYF
TGTGCCAGCAGCCCCGGACCCGCCACAGATACGCAGTATTTT
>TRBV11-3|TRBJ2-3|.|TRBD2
CASSLVVGTSGSDTQYF
TGTGCCAGCAGCTTAGTAGTCGGGACTAGCGGTTCAGATACGCAGTATTTT
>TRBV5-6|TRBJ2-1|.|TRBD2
CASSYPSGTYNEQFF
TGTGCCAGCAGCTACCCTAGCGGGACGTACAATGAGCAGTTCTTC
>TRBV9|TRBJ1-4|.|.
CASSVVGGSTNEKLFF
TGTGCCAGCAGCGTAGTGGGGGGGTCAACTAATGAAAAACTGTTTTTT